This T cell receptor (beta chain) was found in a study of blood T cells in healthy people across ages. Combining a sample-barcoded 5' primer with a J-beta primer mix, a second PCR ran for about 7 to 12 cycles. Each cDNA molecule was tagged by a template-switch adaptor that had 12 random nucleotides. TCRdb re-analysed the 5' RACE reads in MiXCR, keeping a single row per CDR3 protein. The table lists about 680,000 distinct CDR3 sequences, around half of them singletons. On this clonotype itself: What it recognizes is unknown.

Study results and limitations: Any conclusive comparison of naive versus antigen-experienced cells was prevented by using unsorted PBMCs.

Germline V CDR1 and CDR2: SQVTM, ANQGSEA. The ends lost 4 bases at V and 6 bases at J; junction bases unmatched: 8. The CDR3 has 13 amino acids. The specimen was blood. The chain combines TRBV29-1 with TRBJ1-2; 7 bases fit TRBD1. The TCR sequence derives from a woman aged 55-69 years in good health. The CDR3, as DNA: TGCAGCGTTGGAAGGGGGCCGCCTGATGGCTACACCTTC. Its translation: CSVGRGPPDGYTF.